This record looks at one TCR beta chain sequence and its context. Regions amplified from RNA transcripts were the TCR beta CDR3 regions. The primer set for the first-round RT-PCR of the TCR CDR3 was HTBI. Via MiXCR, TCRdb re-called the multiplex PCR reads, giving one row per CDR3 protein. Found here are more than 300,000 distinct CDR3 sequences, roughly 20% of them singletons; the top ten hold 35% to 50%. This entry belongs to a study of T cells in Graves' hyperthyroidism and ophthalmopathy. The V segment lost 3 bases and the J segment 1 base; nucleotides outside the gene matches: 6. This CDR3 has 17 residues. Per the germline V gene, CDR1 is SNHLY and CDR2 is FYNNEI.

This TCR came from a man younger than 30 with Graves' ophthalmopathy. The chain employs TRBV2 and TRBJ2-6; 7 bases map to TRBD1. The sequencing sample was made of blood. DNA for the CDR3: TGTGCCAGCAGTGAGCGACAGGGCCGGTCTGGGGCCAACGTCCTGACTTTC. This encodes CASSERQGRSGANVLTF.